What follows is one T cell receptor beta chain and its context. Trimming removed 6 bases at V and 5 bases at J, with 11 bases between. In germline, CDR1 is SNHLY, CDR2 FYNNEI. This CDR3 comprises 13 residues. The sample belongs to a study of blood T cell repertoires in COVID-19. Per the original methods: Estimation of nucleated cell counts relied on the amplification of reference gene primers. Assay: immunoSEQ multiplex PCR; the TCRdb copy retains only in-frame clones and omits some. V and J calls and clone size come straight from that table; D and trimming were deduced from the DNA. The sample records 200,000 to 250,000 clones, roughly 85% being singletons.

This receptor was obtained from a man aged 35 to 55 with acute or convalescent COVID-19. J is TRBJ1-5 and V is TRBV2; D might be TRBD1 (6 bases). The sequenced sample consisted of peripheral blood. The CDR3 DNA reads as TGTGCCAGCAGATTGACAGGTTATCAGCCCCAGCATTTT. Translation: CASRLTGYQPQHF.